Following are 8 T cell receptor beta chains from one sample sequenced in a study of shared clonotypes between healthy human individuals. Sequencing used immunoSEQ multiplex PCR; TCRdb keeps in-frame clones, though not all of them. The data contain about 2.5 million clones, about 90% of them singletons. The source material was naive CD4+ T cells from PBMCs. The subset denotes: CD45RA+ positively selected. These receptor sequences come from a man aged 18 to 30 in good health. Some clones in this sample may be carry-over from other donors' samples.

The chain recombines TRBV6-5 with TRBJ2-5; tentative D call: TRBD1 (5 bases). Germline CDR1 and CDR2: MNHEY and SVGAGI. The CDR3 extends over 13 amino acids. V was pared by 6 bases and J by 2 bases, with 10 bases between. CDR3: CASSETVQETQYF. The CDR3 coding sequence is TGTGCCAGCAGCGAGACAGTACAAGAGACCCAGTACTTC.

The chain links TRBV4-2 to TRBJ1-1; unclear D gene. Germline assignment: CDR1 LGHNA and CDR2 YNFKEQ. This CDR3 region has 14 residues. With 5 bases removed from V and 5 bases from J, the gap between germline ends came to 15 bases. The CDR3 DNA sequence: TGTGCCAGCAGCTCCCTAAAGGGTTCAACTGAAGCTTTCTTT. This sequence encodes CASSSLKGSTEAFF.

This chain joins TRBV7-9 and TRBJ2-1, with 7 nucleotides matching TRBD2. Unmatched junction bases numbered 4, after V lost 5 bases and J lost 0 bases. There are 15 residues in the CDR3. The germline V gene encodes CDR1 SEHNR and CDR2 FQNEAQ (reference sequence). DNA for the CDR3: TGTGCCAGCAGCCAATCTAGCGGCTCCTACAATGAGCAGTTCTTC. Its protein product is CASSQSSGSYNEQFF.

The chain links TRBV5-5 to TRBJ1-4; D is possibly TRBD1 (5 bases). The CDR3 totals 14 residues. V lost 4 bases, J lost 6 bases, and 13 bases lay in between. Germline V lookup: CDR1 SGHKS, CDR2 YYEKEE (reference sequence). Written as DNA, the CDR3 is TGTGCCAGCAGCATCAGGGTGCCGGATGAAAAACTGTTTTTT. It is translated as CASSIRVPDEKLFF.

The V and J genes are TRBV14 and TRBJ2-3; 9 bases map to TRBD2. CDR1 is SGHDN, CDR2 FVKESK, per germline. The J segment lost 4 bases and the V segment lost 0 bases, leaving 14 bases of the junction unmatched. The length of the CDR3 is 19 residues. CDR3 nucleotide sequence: TGTGCCAGCAGCCAAGATCCGTGGCTAGCGGGATCGTATGCAGATACGCAGTATTTT. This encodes CASSQDPWLAGSYADTQYF.

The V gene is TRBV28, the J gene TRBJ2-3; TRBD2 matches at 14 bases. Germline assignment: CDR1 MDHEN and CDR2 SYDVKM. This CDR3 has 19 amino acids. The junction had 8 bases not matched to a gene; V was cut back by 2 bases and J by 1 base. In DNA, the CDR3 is TGTGCCAGCAGTTTAAGCTCGACTAGCGGGAGGGCCCGCACAGATACGCAGTATTTT. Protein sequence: CASSLSSTSGRARTDTQYF.

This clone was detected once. The CDR3 here is CASSLGTTGELFF. The CDR3 nucleotides read TGTGCCAGCAGCTTAGGGACCACCGGGGAGCTGTTTTTT. This sequence joins TRBV5-6 and TRBJ2-2; perhaps D is TRBD1 or TRBD2 (5 bases each). V lost 2 bases to trimming and J lost 4 bases, with 6 bases between them. Germline V gene lookup returns CDR1 SGHDT and CDR2 YYEEEE. This CDR3 has 13 residues.

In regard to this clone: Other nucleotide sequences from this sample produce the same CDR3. CDR3 nucleotides: TGTGCCAGCAGCTTAACTGGCGGGACCGGGGAGCTGTTTTTT. The encoded protein is CASSLTGGTGELFF. The V and J genes are TRBV7-3 and TRBJ2-2, with D maybe TRBD2 (5 bases). Germline V CDR1 and CDR2: SGHTA, FQGTGA. V was clipped by 0 bases and J by 5 bases, with 7 bases between them. This CDR3 is 14 amino acids long.